The clone carrying this TCR beta chain was observed once. The table came from immunoSEQ multiplex PCR; TCRdb's copy has only in-frame clones and leaves some out. Among hundreds of thousands of clones, roughly 88% were seen once, and the ten largest hold around 0.01%. These data originate in a study of shared T cell receptors in the human thymus. The CDR3 is 16 residues long. In germline, CDR1 is MNHNS, CDR2 SASEGT. V gave up 1 base and J gave up 6 bases, with 18 bases separating them. These data were also filed under a second study, of human thymus T cells. That paper notes: Donors were healthy Finnish infants having corrective surgery for congenital heart defects. Thymus was obtained from resections taken during corrective heart surgery. Thymic and blood repertoires appeared to show biased V and J gene usage. Among unrelated individuals, related research reported thymic repertoires that overlapped highly.

Sequencing was done on a sample of thymocytes. The receptor was isolated from a boy in the first two years of life with a congenital heart defect. This chain uses TRBV6-1 with TRBJ1-2; no clear D. The CDR3 nucleotides are TGTGCCAGCAGTGAAGAGACCAAGGAGGATCCCAATGGCTACACCTTC. It codes for CASSEETKEDPNGYTF.